The entry below gives a single T cell receptor beta chain sequence along with its context. Generated by immunoSEQ multiplex PCR, the TCRdb table keeps only in-frame clones and is missing some. The table shows approximately 50,000 clones, with about 89% occurring only once. Germline V gives CDR1 PRHDT, CDR2 FYEKMQ (reference sequence). The CDR3 spans 14 residues. After removal of 4 bases from V and 4 bases from J, the junction contained 6 bases not matched to a gene. This entry belongs to a study of T cell changes during pregnancy in multiple sclerosis. V and J are TRBV13 and TRBJ1-2; 7 bases are a match to TRBD1. The specimen was CD8+ T cells from peripheral blood mononuclear cells, collected after pregnancy. The TCR originated in a female donor with multiple sclerosis, enrolled in a pregnancy study. The CDR3 DNA reads TGTGCCAGCAGCTCTGGACAGGCGAGCTATGGCTACACCTTC. This codes for CASSSGQASYGYTF.